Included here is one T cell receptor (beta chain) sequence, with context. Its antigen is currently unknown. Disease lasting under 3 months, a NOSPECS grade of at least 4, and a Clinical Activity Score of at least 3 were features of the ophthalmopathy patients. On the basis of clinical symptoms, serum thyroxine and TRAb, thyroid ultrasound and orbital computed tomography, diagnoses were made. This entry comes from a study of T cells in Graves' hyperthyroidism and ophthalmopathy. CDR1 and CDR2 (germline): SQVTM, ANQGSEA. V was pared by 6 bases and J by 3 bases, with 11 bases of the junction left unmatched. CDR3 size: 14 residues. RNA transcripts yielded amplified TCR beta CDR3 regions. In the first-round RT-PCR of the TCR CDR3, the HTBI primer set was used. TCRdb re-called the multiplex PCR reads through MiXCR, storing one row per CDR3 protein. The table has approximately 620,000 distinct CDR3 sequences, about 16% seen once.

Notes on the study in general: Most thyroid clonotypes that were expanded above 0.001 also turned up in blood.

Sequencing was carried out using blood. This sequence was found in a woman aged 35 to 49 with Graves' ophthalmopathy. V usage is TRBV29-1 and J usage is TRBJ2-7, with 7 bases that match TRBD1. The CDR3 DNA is TGCAGCGTGCCCGCCGGGACAGAGAGCTACGAGCAGTACTTC. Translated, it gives CSVPAGTESYEQYF.